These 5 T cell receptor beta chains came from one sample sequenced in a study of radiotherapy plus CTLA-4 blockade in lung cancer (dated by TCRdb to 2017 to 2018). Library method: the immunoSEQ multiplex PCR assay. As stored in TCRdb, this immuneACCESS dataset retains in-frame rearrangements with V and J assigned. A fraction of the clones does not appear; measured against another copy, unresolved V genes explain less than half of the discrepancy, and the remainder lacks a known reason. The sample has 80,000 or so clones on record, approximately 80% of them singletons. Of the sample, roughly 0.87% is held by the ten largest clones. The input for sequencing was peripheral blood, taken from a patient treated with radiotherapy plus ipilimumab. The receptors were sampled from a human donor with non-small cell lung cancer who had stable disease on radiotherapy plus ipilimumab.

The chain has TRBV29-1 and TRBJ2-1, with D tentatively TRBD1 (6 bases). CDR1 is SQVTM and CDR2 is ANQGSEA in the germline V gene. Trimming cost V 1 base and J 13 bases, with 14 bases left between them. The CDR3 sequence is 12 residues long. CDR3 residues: CSVEGVGDIQFF. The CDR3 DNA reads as TGCAGCGTTGAAGGGGTTGGGGACATCCAGTTCTTC.

The CDR3 DNA sequence: TGTGCCAGCAGGCGGGGGTCGGGAGAGACCCAGTACTTC. As protein: CASRRGSGETQYF. This rearrangement joins TRBV6-5 to TRBJ2-5; TRBD2 matches at 7 bases. The junction had 5 bases not matched to a gene; V was cut back by 6 bases and J by 4 bases. Germline CDR1 and CDR2: MNHEY and SVGAGI. The CDR3 has 13 amino acids.

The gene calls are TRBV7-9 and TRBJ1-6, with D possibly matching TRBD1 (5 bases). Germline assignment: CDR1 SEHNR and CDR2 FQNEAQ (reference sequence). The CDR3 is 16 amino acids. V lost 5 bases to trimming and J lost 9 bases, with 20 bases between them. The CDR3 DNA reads TGTGCCAGCAGCAACTACGATGGGGCGGAGAGTTCACCCCTCCACTTT. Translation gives CASSNYDGAESSPLHF.

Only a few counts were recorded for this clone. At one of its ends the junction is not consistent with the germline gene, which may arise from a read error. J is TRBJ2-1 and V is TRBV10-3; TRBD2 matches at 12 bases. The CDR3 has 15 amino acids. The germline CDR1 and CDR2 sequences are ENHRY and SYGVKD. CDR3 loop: CAIGGTSGRIPSAIF. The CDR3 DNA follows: TGTGCCATCGGGGGAACTAGCGGGAGGATCCCCTCAGCGATCTTC.

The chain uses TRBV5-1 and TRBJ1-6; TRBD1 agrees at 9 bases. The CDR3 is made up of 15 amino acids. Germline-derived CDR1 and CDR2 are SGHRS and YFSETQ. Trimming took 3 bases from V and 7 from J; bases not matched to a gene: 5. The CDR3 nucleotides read TGCGCCAGCAGCTACGGGACAGGGCTGAATTCACCCCTCCACTTT. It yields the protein CASSYGTGLNSPLHF.